One sample yielded the 4 T cell receptor beta chains listed below, sequenced in a study of blood T cells in healthy people across ages. For the second PCR, which ran for about 7 to 11 cycles, a sample-barcoded 5' primer and a J-beta primer mix were used. TCRdb redid the calling of the 5' RACE reads with MiXCR, one entry per CDR3 protein. The repertoire has 700,000 or so distinct CDR3 sequences, around 43% of them found once; the top ten carry approximately 29%. Input material: blood. The receptors come from a man older than 75 in good health.

The rearrangement links TRBV20-1 to TRBJ2-3; D gene ambiguous. The V gene lost 2 bases and the J gene lost 4 bases, with 19 bases spanning the gap. The CDR3 is 16 residues long. CDR1 is DFQATT, CDR2 SNEGSKA, per germline (reference sequence). The CDR3 is CSARLRREALADTQYF. CDR3 nucleotide sequence: TGCAGTGCTAGACTACGACGAGAGGCTCTGGCAGATACGCAGTATTTT.

In this sample, this clonotype turned up a few times. This chain connects TRBV5-4 to TRBJ2-2; 9 bases align to TRBD1. The germline CDR1 and CDR2 sequences are SGHNT and YYREEE (reference sequence). V trimming: 4 bases; J trimming: 5 bases; junction bases outside the gene matches: 12. The CDR3 has 17 residues. CDR3 in DNA: TGTGCCAGCAGCCGAGGGGGGACAGGGAGGACGACCGGGGAGCTGTTTTTT. This encodes CASSRGGTGRTTGELFF.

The J gene is TRBJ1-1, the V gene TRBV20-1, with D unclear. Trimming took 0 bases from V and 3 from J, leaving 11 bases between them. The CDR3 has 14 residues. Germline V gives CDR1 DFQATT, CDR2 SNEGSKA (reference sequence). The DNA for the CDR3 is TGCAGTGCTAGAGACACCCGTATGGACACTGAAGCTTTCTTT. Amino acid sequence: CSARDTRMDTEAFF.

This clonotype was counted only a few times. The chain combines TRBV5-1 with TRBJ2-5; 7 nucleotides match TRBD2. The J call is uncertain, as TRBJ2-7 better fits the DNA end. The CDR3 is 14 amino acids. CDR1 SGHRS and CDR2 YFSETQ come from the germline V gene. DNA of the CDR3: TGCGCCAGCAGCTTGGGTCTAGCGGACTACGAGCAGTACTTC. It translates to CASSLGLADYEQYF.